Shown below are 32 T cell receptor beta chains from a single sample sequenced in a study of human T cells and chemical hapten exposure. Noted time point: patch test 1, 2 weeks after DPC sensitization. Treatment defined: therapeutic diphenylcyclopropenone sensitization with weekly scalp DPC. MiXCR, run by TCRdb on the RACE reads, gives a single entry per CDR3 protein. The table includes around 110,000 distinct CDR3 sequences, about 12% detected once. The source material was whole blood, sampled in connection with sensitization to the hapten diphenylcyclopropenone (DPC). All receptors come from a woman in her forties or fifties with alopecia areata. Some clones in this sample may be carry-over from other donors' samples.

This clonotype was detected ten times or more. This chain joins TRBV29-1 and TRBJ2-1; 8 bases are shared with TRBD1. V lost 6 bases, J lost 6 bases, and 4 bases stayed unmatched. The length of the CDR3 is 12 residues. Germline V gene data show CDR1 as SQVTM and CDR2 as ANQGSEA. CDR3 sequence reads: CSVDGTGNEQFF. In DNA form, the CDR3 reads TGCAGCGTGGATGGGACAGGCAATGAGCAGTTCTTC.

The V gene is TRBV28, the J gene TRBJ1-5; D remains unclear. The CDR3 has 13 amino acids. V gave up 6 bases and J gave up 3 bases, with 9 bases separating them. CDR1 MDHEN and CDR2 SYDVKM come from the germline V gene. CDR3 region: CASSTDNNQPQHF. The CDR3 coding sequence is TGTGCCAGCAGCACTGACAACAATCAGCCCCAGCATTTT. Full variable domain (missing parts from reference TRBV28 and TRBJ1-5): DVKVTQSSRYLVKRTGEKVFLECVQDMDHENMFWYRQDPGLGLRLIYFSYDVKMKEKGDIPEGYSVSREKKERFSLILESASTNQTSMYLCASSTDNNQPQHFGDGTRLSIL.

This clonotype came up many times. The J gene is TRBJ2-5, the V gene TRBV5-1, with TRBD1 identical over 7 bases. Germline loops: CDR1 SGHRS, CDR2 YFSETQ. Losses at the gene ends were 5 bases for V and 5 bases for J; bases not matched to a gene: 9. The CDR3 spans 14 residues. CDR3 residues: CASSSGQAEETQYF. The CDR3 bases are TGCGCCAGCAGTTCCGGACAGGCAGAGGAGACCCAGTACTTC.

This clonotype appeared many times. The CDR3 region has the DNA TGTGCCAGCAGTCCTCTAGCGGGAGGTGCCTACGAGCAGTACTTC. As protein: CASSPLAGGAYEQYF. This rearrangement joins TRBV27 to TRBJ2-7, with 11 bases matching TRBD2. The V gene's germline CDR1 is MNHEY and CDR2 SMNVEV (reference sequence). The CDR3 runs to 15 residues. Germline trimming cut 5 bases from V and 2 bases from J; bases unmatched to any gene: 5.

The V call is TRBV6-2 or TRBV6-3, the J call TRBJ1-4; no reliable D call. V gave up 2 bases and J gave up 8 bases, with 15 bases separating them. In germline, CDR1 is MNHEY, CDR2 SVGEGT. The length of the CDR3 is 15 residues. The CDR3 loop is CASSYPARAEEKLFF. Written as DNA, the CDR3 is TGTGCCAGCAGTTACCCCGCCCGTGCTGAGGAAAAACTGTTTTTT.

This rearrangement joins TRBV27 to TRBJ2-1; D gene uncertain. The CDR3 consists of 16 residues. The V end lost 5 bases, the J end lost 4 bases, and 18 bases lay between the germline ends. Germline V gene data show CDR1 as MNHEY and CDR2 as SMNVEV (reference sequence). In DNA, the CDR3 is TGTGCCAGCAGTCCCCTCGACACGAGCACTTACAATGAGCAGTTCTTC. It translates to CASSPLDTSTYNEQFF.

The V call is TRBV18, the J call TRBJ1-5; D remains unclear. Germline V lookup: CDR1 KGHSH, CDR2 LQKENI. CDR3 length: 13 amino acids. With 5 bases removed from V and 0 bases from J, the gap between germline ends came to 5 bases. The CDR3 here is CASSDDSNQPQHF. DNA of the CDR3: TGTGCCAGCTCAGACGATAGCAATCAGCCCCAGCATTTT.

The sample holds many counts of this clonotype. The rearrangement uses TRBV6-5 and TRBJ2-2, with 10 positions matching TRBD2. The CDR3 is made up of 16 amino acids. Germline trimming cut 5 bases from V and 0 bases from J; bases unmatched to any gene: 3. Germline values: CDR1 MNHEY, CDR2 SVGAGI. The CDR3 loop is CASSIGTSANTGELFF. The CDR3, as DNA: TGTGCCAGCAGTATCGGGACTAGCGCGAACACCGGGGAGCTGTTTTTT.

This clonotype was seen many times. Here the CDR3 reads CASSLGRRDALVRQFF. CDR3 nucleotide sequence: TGTGCCAGCAGTCTGGGGAGGCGAGATGCCTTAGTAAGGCAGTTCTTC. The rearrangement links TRBV28 to TRBJ2-1; weak D call: TRBD2 (6 bases). The V end was cut by 5 bases, the J end by 12 bases, with 26 bases between. Germline lookup yields CDR1 MDHEN and CDR2 SYDVKM. The CDR3 has 16 residues.

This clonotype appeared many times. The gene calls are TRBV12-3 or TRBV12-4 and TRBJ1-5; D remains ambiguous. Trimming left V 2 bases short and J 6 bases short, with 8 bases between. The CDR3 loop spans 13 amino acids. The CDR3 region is CASSLNGFQPQHF. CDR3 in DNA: TGTGCCAGCAGTTTAAACGGTTTTCAGCCCCAGCATTTT.

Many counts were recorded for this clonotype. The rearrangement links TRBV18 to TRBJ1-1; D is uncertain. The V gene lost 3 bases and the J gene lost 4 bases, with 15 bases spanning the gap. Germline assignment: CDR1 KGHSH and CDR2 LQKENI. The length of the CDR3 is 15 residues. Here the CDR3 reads CASSPRTGRITEAFF. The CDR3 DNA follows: TGTGCCAGCTCACCCCGGACGGGGAGGATCACTGAAGCTTTCTTT.

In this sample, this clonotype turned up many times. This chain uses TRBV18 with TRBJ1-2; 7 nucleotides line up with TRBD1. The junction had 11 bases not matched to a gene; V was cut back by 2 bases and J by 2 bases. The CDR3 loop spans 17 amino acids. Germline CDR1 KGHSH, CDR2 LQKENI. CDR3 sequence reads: CASSPTPNPGGNYGYTF. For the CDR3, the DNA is TGTGCCAGCTCACCAACCCCGAATCCAGGGGGAAACTATGGCTACACCTTC.

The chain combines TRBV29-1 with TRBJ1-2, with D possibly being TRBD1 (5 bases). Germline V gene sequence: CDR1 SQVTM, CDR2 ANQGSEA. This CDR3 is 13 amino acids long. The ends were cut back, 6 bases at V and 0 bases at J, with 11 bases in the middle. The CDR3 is CSVTGLTNYGYTF. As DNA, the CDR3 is TGCAGCGTAACGGGACTCACTAACTATGGCTACACCTTC.

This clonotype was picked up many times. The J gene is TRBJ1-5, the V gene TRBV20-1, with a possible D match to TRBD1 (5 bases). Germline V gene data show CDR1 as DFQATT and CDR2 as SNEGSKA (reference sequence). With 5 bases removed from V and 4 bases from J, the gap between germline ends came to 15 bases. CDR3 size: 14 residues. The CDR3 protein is CSARAGGENQPQHF. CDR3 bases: TGCAGTGCTCGCGCCGGGGGGGAAAATCAGCCCCAGCATTTT.

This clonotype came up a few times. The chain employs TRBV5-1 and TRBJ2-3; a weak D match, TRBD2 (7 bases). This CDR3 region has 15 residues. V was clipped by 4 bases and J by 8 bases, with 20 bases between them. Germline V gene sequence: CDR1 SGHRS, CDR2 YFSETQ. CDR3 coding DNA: TGCGCCAGCAGCCCCGGGGGGCTCTCCTTCGGTACGCAGTATTTT. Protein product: CASSPGGLSFGTQYF.

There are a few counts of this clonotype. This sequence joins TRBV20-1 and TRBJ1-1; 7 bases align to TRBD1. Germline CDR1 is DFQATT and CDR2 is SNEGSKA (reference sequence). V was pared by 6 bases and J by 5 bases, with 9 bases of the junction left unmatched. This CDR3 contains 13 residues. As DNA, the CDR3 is TGCAGTGCCGGGGGCAGGGGGAGGACTGAAGCTTTCTTT. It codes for CSAGGRGRTEAFF.

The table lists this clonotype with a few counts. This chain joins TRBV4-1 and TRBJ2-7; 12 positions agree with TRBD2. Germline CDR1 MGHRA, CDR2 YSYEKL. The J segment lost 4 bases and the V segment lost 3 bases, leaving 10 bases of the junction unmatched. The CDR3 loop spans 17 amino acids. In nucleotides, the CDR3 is TGCGCCAGCAGCCAGGAGACGGGTGGACTAGCGGGATACGAGCAGTACTTC. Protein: CASSQETGGLAGYEQYF.

The DNA of the CDR3 is TGTGCCAGCACGGGGGGTGCGGGAGGCGCCTACGAGCAGTACTTC. It translates to CASTGGAGGAYEQYF. This chain links TRBV28 with TRBJ2-7; 8 bases align to TRBD2. CDR1 and CDR2 from the germline V gene are MDHEN and SYDVKM. The V segment lost 7 bases and the J segment 2 bases; nucleotides outside the gene matches: 10. The CDR3 runs to 15 residues.

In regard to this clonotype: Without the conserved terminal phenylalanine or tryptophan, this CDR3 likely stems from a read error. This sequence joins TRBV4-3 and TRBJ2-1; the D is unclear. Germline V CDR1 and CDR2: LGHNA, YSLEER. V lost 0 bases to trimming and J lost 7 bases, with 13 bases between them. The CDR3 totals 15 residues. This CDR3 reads CASSQDMASENEQFL. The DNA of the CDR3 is TGCGCCAGCAGCCAAGATATGGCGAGTGAAAATGAGCAGTTCCTC.

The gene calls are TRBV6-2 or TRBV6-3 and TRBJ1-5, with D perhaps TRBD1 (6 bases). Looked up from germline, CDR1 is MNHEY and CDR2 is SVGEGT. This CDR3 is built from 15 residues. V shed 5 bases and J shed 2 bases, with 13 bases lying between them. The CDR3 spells CASSPIGGGNQPQHF. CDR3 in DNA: TGTGCCAGCAGTCCGATCGGGGGCGGCAATCAGCCCCAGCATTTT.

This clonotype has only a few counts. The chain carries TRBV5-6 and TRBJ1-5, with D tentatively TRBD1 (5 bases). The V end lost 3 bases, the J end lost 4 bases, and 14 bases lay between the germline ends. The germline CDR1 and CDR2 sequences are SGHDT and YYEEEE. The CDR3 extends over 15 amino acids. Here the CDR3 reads CASSSLGTLNQPQHF. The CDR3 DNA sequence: TGTGCCAGCAGCTCGCTGGGGACCCTAAATCAGCCCCAGCATTTT. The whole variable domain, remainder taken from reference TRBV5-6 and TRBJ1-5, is DAGVTQSPTHLIKTRGQQVTLRCSPKSGHDTVSWYQQALGQGPQFIFQYYEEEERQRGNFPDRFSGHQFPNYSSELNVNALLLGDSALYLCASSSLGTLNQPQHFGDGTRLSIL.

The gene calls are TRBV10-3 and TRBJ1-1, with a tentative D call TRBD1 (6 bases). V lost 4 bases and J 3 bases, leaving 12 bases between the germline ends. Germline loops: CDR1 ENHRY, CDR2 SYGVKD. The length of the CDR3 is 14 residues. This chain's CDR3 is CAISASDRDTEAFF. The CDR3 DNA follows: TGTGCCATCAGTGCCTCGGACAGAGACACTGAAGCTTTCTTT.

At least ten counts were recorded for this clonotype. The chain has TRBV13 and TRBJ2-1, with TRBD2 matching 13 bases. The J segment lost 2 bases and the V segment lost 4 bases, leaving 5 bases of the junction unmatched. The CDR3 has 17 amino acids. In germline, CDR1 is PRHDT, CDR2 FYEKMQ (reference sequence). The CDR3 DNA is TGTGCCAGCAGCTACGGGACTAGCGGGGAGACCTACAATGAGCAGTTCTTC. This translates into CASSYGTSGETYNEQFF.

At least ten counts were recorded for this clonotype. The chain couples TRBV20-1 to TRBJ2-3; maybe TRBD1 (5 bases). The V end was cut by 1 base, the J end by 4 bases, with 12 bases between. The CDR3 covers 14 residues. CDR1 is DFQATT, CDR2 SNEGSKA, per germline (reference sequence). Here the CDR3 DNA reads TGCAGTGCTAGAGGTTTTGGACAAGCAGATACGCAGTATTTT. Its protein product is CSARGFGQADTQYF.

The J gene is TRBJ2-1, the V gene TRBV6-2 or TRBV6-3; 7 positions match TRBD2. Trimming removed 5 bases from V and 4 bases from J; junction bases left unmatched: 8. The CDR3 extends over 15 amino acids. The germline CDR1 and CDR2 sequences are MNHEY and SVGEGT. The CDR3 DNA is TGTGCCAGCAGTAATAAGTGGGGGGGGTACAATGAGCAGTTCTTC. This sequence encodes CASSNKWGGYNEQFF.

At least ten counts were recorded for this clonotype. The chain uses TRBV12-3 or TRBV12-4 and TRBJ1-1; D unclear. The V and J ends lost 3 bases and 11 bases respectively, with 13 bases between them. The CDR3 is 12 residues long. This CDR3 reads CASSLPNRGAFF. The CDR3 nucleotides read TGTGCCAGCAGTTTGCCAAATCGGGGTGCTTTCTTT.

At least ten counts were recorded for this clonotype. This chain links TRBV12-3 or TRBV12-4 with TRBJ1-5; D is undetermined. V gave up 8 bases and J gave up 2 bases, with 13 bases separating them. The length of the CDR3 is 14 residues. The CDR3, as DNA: TGTGCCAGCTCACCCGGGCAGGGCAATCAGCCCCAGCATTTT. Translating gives CASSPGQGNQPQHF.

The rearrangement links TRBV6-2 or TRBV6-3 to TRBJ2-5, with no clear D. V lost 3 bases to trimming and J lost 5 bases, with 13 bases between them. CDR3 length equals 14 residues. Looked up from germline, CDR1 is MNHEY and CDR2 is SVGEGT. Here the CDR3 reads CASSYRSFGETQYF. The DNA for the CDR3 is TGTGCCAGCAGTTATCGATCTTTCGGTGAGACCCAGTACTTC.

The CDR3 DNA is TGTGCCAGCAGTCTCGGGTCGGGGGATCAGCCCCAGCATTTT. Protein sequence: CASSLGSGDQPQHF. The V and J genes are TRBV28 and TRBJ1-5, with a possible D match to TRBD1 (5 bases). Trimming pared 5 bases from V and 5 bases from J, leaving 13 bases between. The CDR3 has 14 amino acids. CDR1 MDHEN and CDR2 SYDVKM come from the germline V gene.

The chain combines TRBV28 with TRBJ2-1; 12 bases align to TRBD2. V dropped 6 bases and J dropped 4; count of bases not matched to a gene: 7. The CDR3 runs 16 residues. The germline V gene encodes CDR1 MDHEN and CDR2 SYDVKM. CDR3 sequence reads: CASSIAGTSGYNEQFF. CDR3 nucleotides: TGTGCCAGCAGCATCGCCGGGACTAGCGGGTACAATGAGCAGTTCTTC.

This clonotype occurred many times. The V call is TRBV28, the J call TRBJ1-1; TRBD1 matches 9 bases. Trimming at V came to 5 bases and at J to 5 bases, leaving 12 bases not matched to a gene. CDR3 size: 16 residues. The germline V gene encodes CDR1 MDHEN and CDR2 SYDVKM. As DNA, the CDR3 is TGTGCCAGCAGTGAATCCGGGACAGGGTTTATTACTGAAGCTTTCTTT. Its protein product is CASSESGTGFITEAFF.

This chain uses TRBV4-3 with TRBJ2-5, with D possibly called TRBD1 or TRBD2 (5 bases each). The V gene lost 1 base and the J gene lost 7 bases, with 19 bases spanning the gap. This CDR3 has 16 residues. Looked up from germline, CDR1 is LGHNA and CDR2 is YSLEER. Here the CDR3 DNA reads TGCGCCAGCAGCCAAGTATCCGGGGCCCAGAGAGGGACCCAGTACTTC. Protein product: CASSQVSGAQRGTQYF.